Following are 5 T cell receptor beta chains from one sample sequenced in a study of beta chain features in type 1 diabetes. General observations from the study: All four CD4+ subsets of Type 1 diabetes patients contained TCRB CDR3s that were moderately but significantly shorter.

Antigens for these TCRs are unknown. Expressed TCRB transcripts were sequenced, since all the RNA that had been isolated was reverse transcribed. The data were produced by immunoSEQ multiplex PCR, yet TCRdb's version contains in-frame clones alone and is incomplete. The data show more than 300,000 clones, approximately 9.9% seen once. The specimen sequenced was central memory CD4+ T cells from blood. These receptors all stem from a man in his thirties or forties with type 1 diabetes.

This clone occurred a few times. The CDR3 coding sequence is TGTGCCAGCAGCCGGGGGACAGGACTCACAGATACGCAGTATTTT. Its translation: CASSRGTGLTDTQYF. The chain is built from TRBV7-6 and TRBJ2-3; 8 nucleotides agree with TRBD1. J was trimmed by 2 bases and V by 5 bases; bases with no gene match: 6. The CDR3 length is 15 residues. Germline V lookup: CDR1 SGHVS, CDR2 FNYEAQ.

This clone was counted a few times. The chain is built from TRBV5-5 and TRBJ1-4; possible D gene TRBD1, 6 bases. V lost 3 bases and J lost 10, with 22 bases in between. The CDR3 loop spans 16 amino acids. The germline gives CDR1 SGHKS, CDR2 YYEKEE (reference sequence). The CDR3 DNA sequence: TGTGCCAGCAGCTCCGAAACAGGGTTCCAGTTCGCAAAACTGTTTTTT. This encodes CASSSETGFQFAKLFF.

A remark on this clone: Relative to the germline gene, one junction end is altered; a read error may explain this. The chain combines TRBV18 with TRBJ1-1; D remains ambiguous. The CDR3 is made up of 12 amino acids. Germline V CDR1 and CDR2: KGHSH, LQKENI. In DNA form, the CDR3 reads TGTGCCAGCCCACCAGTTCAAGGTGAAGCTTTCTTT. Translation: CASPPVQGEAFF.

The gene calls are TRBV4-3 and TRBJ1-1, with TRBD1 as a possible D gene (5 bases). V dropped 3 bases and J dropped 4 bases, with 12 bases sitting between them. Germline V gene data show CDR1 as LGHNA and CDR2 as YSLEER. The CDR3 extends over 14 amino acids. CDR3 DNA: TGCGCCAGCAGCCAGGCAGGGTCAGGCACTGAAGCTTTCTTT. Its translation: CASSQAGSGTEAFF.

The table lists this clone with a few counts. V gene TRBV28 combines with J gene TRBJ1-1, with TRBD1 matching 7 bases. The CDR3 runs 15 residues. Germline CDR1 is MDHEN and CDR2 is SYDVKM. The V gene end was trimmed by 6 bases and the J gene end by 5 bases; junction bases not matched to a gene: 12. The CDR3 reads CASSLSGGRFTEAFF. The DNA of the CDR3 is TGTGCCAGCAGCCTTTCAGGGGGTCGATTTACTGAAGCTTTCTTT. Full variable domain (missing parts from reference TRBV28 and TRBJ1-1): DVKVTQSSRYLVKRTGEKVFLECVQDMDHENMFWYRQDPGLGLRLIYFSYDVKMKEKGDIPEGYSVSREKKERFSLILESASTNQTSMYLCASSLSGGRFTEAFFGQGTRLTVV.